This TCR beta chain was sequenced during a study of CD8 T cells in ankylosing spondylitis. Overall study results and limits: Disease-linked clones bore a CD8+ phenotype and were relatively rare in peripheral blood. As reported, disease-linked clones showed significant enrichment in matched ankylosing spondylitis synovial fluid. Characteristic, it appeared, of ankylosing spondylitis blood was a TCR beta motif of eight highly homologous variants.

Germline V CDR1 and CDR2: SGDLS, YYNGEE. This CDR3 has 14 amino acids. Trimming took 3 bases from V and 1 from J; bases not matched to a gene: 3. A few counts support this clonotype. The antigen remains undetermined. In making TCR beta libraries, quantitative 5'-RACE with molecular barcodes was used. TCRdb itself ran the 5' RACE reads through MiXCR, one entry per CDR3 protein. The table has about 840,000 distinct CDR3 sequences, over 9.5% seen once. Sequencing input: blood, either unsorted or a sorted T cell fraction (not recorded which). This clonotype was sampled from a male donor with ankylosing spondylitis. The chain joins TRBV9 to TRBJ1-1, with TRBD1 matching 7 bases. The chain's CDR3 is CASSETGRNTEAFF. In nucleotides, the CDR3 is TGTGCCAGCAGCGAGACAGGGAGGAACACTGAAGCTTTCTTT.